These 11 T cell receptor beta chains were all obtained from the same sample, sequenced in a study of Graves' ophthalmopathy and Graves' hyperthyroidism. TCR beta CDR3 regions were amplified from RNA transcripts. The workflow started with a first-round RT-PCR run with HTBI primers and then moved on to a second-round multiplex PCR. TCRdb ran MiXCR on the multiplex PCR reads and lists one entry per CDR3 protein. The sample lists about 240,000 distinct CDR3 sequences; less than 55% were seen once. Sequencing input: peripheral blood. Receptor source: an adult man with Graves' ophthalmopathy.

This rearrangement joins TRBV7-3 to TRBJ1-5; the D is unclear. The CDR3 is 15 residues long. The germline V and J ends were trimmed by 5 bases and 6 bases, with 17 bases remaining between them. The V gene's germline CDR1 is SGHTA and CDR2 FQGTGA. CDR3 sequence: CASSQTGGSRQPQHF. CDR3 nucleotide sequence: TGTGCCAGCAGCCAGACGGGAGGGAGTCGTCAGCCCCAGCATTTT.

The rearrangement uses TRBV20-1 and TRBJ2-7; D not resolved. Germline V lookup: CDR1 DFQATT, CDR2 SNEGSKA (reference sequence). The CDR3 is 11 amino acids. The ends were cut back, 5 bases at V and 2 bases at J, with 7 bases in the middle. CDR3 nucleotide sequence: TGCAGTGCTCCGAAGGCCTACGAGCAGTACTTC. This encodes CSAPKAYEQYF.

The chain combines TRBV10-3 with TRBJ1-5; D uncertain. The CDR3 is 15 residues long. V was shortened by 10 bases and J by 4 bases, with 20 bases between the two germline ends. CDR1 is ENHRY and CDR2 is SYGVKD in the germline V gene. CDR3 sequence reads: CASKLDTFSNQPQHF. The CDR3 DNA sequence: TGTGCCAGCAAACTTGACACCTTCTCGAATCAGCCCCAGCATTTT.

The V and J genes are TRBV10-2 and TRBJ2-2, with TRBD1 matching 7 bases. Looked up from germline, CDR1 is WSHSY and CDR2 is SAAADI. Trimming removed 3 bases from V and 1 base from J; junction bases left unmatched: 2. The CDR3 runs 15 residues. The CDR3 bases are TGCGCCAGCAGTGAAGGGGGCTTGAACACCGGGGAGCTGTTTTTT. It yields the protein CASSEGGLNTGELFF.

In this sample, this clonotype turned up a few times. V gene TRBV9 combines with J gene TRBJ1-6; D uncertain. Germline CDR1 and CDR2: SGDLS and YYNGEE. The CDR3 has 15 amino acids. Between the trimmed V and J ends, which lost 4 bases and 10 bases, there was a span of 18 bases. CDR3 in amino acids: CASSLGGAHGSPLHF. CDR3 sequence (DNA): TGTGCCAGCAGCTTGGGCGGCGCCCACGGCTCACCCCTCCACTTT.

This clonotype was detected a few times. This chain links TRBV20-1 with TRBJ1-5; D uncertain. The germline V and J ends were trimmed by 0 bases and 5 bases, with 14 bases remaining between them. In germline, CDR1 is DFQATT, CDR2 SNEGSKA (reference sequence). This CDR3 has 15 residues. CDR3 region: CSARDNPRYDQPQHF. Here the CDR3 DNA reads TGCAGTGCTAGAGATAACCCTAGGTACGATCAGCCCCAGCATTTT.

This clonotype has more than one count but fewer than ten. The chain is built from TRBV4-1 and TRBJ2-7; 10 bases match TRBD1. V was pared by 6 bases and J by 1 base, with 9 bases of the junction left unmatched. Germline values: CDR1 MGHRA, CDR2 YSYEKL. The CDR3 runs 16 residues. CDR3 sequence reads: CASRNLWDRGSYEQYF. The CDR3, as DNA: TGCGCCAGCAGAAACCTCTGGGACAGGGGTTCCTACGAGCAGTACTTC.

This clonotype was seen repeatedly, ten times or more. The V gene is TRBV10-2, the J gene TRBJ1-5; TRBD1 matches 8 bases. V gave up 5 bases and J gave up 7 bases; unmatched junction bases: 13. Germline V gene data show CDR1 as WSHSY and CDR2 as SAAADI. The CDR3 has 16 amino acids. The CDR3 sequence is CASSYGYQGARQPQHF. The CDR3 DNA sequence: TGCGCCAGCAGTTACGGTTATCAGGGGGCTCGACAGCCCCAGCATTTT.

V and J are TRBV20-1 and TRBJ2-7; possible D gene TRBD1, 6 bases. This CDR3 comprises 13 residues. Germline CDR1 reads DFQATT; CDR2 reads SNEGSKA (reference sequence). Trimming took off 5 bases at V and 2 bases at J, with 13 bases between the two ends. In nucleotides, the CDR3 is TGCAGTGCTTCGACCCGACAGGCCTACGAGCAGTACTTC. Its protein is CSASTRQAYEQYF.

For this clonotype: A read error may be the cause here, since a much bigger clone is one base away. The chain has TRBV2 and TRBJ1-2, with TRBD1 as a possible D gene (5 bases). Germline V gene lookup returns CDR1 SNHLY and CDR2 FYNNEI. CDR3 length: 15 amino acids. Deletions cut 7 bases from V and 4 bases from J, with 19 bases between. CDR3 amino acids: CASTESWGGRYGYTF. CDR3 nucleotide sequence: TGTGCCAGCACCGAATCGTGGGGCGGACGCTATGGCTACACCTTC.

The rearrangement joins TRBV14 to TRBJ1-5; no firm D call. Germline V gene sequence: CDR1 SGHDN, CDR2 FVKESK. The V end lost 2 bases, the J end lost 8 bases, and 10 bases lay between the germline ends. The CDR3 runs 13 residues. The CDR3 region is CASSQSFGEPQHF. The CDR3 region has the DNA TGTGCCAGCAGCCAATCCTTTGGGGAGCCCCAGCATTTT.